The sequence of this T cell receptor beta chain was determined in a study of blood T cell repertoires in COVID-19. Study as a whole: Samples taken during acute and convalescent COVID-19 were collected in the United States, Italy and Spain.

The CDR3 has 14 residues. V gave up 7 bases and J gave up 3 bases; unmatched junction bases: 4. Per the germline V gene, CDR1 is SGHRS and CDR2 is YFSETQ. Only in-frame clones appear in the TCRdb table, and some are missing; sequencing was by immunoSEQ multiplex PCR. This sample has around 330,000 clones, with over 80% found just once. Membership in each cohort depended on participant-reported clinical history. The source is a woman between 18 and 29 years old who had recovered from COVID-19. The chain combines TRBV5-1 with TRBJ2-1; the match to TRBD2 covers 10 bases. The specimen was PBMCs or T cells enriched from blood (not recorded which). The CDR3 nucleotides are TGCGCCAGCCATAGCGGGGGGCGCTACAATGAGCAGTTCTTC. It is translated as CASHSGGRYNEQFF.